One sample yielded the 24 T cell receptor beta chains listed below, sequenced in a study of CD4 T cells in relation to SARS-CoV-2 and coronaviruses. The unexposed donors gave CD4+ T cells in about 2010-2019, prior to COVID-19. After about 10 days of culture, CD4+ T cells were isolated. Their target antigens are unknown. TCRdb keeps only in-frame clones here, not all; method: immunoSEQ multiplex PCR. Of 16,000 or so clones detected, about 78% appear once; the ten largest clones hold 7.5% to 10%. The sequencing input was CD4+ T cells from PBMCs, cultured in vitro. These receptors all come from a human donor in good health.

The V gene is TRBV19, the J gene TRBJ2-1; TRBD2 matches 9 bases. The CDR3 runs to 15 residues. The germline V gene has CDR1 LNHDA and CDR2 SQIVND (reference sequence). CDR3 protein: CATSPLAGDYNEQFF. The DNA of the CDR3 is TGTGCGACCTCACCTTTAGCGGGAGACTACAATGAGCAGTTCTTC. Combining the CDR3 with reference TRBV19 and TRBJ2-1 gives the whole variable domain DGGITQSPKYLFRKEGQNVTLSCEQNLNHDAMYWYRQDPGQGLRLIYYSQIVNDFQKGDIAEGYSVSREKKESFPLTVTSAQKNPTAFYLCATSPLAGDYNEQFFGPGTRLTVL.

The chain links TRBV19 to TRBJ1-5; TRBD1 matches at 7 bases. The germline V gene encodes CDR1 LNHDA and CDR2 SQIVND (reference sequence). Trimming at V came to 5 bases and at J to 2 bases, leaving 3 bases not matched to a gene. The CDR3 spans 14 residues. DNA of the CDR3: TGTGCCAGTAGTGGCGGGACAGGCAATCAGCCCCAGCATTTT. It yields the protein CASSGGTGNQPQHF.

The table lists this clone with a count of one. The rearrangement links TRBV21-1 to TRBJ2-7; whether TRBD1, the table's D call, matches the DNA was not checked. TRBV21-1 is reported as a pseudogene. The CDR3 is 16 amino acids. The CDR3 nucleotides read TGTGCCAGTCCTAAATGGCAGGCACAGGGATCGCACGAGCAGTACTTC. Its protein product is CASPKWQAQGSHEQYF.

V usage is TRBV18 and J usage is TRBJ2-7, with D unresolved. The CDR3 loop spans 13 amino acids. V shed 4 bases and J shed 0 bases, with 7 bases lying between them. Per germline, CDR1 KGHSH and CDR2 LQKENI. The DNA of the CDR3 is TGTGCCAGCTCACGGGCAGACTCCTACGAGCAGTACTTC. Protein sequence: CASSRADSYEQYF.

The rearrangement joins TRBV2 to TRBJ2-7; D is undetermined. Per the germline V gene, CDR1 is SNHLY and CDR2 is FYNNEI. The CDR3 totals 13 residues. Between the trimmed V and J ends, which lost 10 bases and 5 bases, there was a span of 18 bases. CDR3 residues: CATVGMGSHEQYF. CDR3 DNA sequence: TGTGCCACCGTCGGTATGGGTTCCCACGAGCAGTACTTC.

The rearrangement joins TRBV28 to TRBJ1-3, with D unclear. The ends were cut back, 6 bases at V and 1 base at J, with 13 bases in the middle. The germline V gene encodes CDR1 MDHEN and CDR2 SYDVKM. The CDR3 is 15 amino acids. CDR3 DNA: TGTGCCAGCAGCCCACGGCCCGAATCTGGAAACACCATATATTTT. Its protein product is CASSPRPESGNTIYF.

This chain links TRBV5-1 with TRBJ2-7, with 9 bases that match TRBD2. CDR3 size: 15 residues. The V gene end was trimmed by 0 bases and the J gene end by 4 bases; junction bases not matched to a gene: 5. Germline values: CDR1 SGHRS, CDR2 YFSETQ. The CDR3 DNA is TGCGCCAGCAGCTTGGGAGCGGGAGGAAAGTACGAGCAGTACTTC. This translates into CASSLGAGGKYEQYF.

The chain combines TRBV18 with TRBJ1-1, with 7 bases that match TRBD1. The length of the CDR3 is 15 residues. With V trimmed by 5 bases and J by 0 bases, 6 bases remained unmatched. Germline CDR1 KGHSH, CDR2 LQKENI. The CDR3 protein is CASSSGQTMNTEAFF. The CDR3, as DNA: TGTGCCAGCTCATCGGGACAGACTATGAACACTGAAGCTTTCTTT.

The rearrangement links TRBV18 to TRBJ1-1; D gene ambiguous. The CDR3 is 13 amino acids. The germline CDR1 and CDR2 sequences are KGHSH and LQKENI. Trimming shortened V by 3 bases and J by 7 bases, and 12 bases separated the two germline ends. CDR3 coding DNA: TGTGCCAGCTCACCTCAATCGGGGAATGAAGCTTTCTTT. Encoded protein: CASSPQSGNEAFF.

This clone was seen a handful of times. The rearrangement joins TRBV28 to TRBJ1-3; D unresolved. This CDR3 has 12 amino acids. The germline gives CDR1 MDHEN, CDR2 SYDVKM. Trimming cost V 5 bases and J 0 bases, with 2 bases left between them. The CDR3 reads CASSNSGNTIYF. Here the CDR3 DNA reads TGTGCCAGCAGTAACTCTGGAAACACCATATATTTT.

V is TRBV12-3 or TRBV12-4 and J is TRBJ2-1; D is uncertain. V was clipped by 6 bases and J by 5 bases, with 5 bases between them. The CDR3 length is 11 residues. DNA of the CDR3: TGTGCCAGCAGCAGAAACAATGAGCAGTTCTTC. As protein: CASSRNNEQFF.

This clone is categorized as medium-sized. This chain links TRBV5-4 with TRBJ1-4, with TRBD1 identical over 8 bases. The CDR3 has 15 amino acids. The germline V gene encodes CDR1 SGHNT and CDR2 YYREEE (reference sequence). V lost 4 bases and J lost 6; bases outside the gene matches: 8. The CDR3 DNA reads TGTGCCAGCAGCATGGCGGGACAGGCCTATGAAAAACTGTTTTTT. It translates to CASSMAGQAYEKLFF.

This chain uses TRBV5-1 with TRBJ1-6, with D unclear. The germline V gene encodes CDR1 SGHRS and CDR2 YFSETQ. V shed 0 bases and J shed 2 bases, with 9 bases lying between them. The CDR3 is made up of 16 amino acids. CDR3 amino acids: CASSLAGSTYNSPLHF. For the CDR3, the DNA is TGCGCCAGCAGCTTGGCAGGCTCAACCTATAATTCACCCCTCCACTTT.

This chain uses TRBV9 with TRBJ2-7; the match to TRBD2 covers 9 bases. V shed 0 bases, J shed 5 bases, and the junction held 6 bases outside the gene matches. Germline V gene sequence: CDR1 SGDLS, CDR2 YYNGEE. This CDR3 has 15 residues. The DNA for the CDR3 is TGTGCCAGCAGCGTAGGTGGGGGGACTAGCCACGAGCAGTACTTC. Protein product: CASSVGGGTSHEQYF.

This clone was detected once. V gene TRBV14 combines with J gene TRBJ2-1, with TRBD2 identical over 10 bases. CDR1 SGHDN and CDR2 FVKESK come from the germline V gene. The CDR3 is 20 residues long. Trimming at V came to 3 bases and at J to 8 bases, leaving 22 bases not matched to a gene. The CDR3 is CASSHIHNRDTGLAVDEQFF. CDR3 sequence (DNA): TGTGCCAGCAGCCACATCCACAACCGGGACACAGGACTAGCGGTGGATGAGCAGTTCTTC.

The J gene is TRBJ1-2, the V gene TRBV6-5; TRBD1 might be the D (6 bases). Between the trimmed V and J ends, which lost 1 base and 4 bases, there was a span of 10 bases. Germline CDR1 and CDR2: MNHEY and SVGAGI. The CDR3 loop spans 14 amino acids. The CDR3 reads CASSYFRGSYGYTF. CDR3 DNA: TGTGCCAGCAGTTACTTCAGGGGCTCCTATGGCTACACCTTC.

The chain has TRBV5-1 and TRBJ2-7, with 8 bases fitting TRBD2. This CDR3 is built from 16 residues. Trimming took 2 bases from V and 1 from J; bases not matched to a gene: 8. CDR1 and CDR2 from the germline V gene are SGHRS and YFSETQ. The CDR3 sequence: CASSLGPGLGSYEQYF. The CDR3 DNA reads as TGCGCCAGCAGCTTAGGCCCGGGACTAGGGTCCTACGAGCAGTACTTC.

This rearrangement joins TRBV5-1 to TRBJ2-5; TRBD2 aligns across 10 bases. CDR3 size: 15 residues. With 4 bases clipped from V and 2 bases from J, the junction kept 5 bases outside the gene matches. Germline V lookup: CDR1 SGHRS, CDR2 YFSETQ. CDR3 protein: CASSTGLAFQETQYF. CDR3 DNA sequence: TGCGCCAGCAGCACGGGACTAGCGTTTCAAGAGACCCAGTACTTC.

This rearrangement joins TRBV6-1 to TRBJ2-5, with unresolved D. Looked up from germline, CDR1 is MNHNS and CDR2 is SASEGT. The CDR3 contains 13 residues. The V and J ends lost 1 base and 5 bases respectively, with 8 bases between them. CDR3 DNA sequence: TGTGCCAGCAGTGAAGGGGTTCGGGAGACCCAGTACTTC. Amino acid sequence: CASSEGVRETQYF.

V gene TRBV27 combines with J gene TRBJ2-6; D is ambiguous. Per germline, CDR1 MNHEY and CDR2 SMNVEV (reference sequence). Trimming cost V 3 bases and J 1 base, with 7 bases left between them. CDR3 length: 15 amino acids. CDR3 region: CASSFWGSGANVLTF. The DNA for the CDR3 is TGTGCCAGCAGTTTTTGGGGTTCTGGGGCCAACGTCCTGACTTTC.

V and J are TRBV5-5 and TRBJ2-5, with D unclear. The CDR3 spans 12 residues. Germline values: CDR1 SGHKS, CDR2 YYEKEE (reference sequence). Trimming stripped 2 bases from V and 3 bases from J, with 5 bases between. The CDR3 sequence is CASSFQEETQYF. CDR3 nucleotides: TGTGCCAGCAGCTTTCAGGAAGAGACCCAGTACTTC. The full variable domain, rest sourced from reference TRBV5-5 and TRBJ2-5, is DAGVTQSPTHLIKTRGQQVTLRCSPISGHKSVSWYQQVLGQGPQFIFQYYEKEERGRGNFPDRFSARQFPNYSSELNVNALLLGDSALYLCASSFQEETQYFGPGTRLLVL.

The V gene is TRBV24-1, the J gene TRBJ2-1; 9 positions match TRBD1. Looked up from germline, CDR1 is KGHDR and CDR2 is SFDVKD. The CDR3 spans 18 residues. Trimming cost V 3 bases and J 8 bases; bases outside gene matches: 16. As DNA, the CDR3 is TGTGCCACCAGTGATCCATCGGCTGCTGGACAGGGGATCCATGAGCAGTTCTTC. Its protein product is CATSDPSAAGQGIHEQFF.

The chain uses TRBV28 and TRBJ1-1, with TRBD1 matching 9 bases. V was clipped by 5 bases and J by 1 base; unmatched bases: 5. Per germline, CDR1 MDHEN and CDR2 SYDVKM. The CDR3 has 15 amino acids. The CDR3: CASSRQGGENTEAFF. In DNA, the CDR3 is TGTGCCAGCAGTAGACAGGGGGGTGAGAACACTGAAGCTTTCTTT.

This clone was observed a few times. The CDR3 is CASSLGGGNTGELFF. CDR3 DNA: TGTGCCAGCAGCTTAGGGGGCGGGAACACCGGGGAGCTGTTTTTT. V usage is TRBV7-9 and J usage is TRBJ2-2; a weak D match, TRBD1 (5 bases). Germline V lookup: CDR1 SEHNR, CDR2 FQNEAQ (reference sequence). The V and J ends lost 1 base and 1 base respectively, with 7 bases between them. This CDR3 is 15 amino acids long.